The 17 T cell receptor beta chains given below trace back to one sample, sequenced in a study of control samples from healthy donors and cancer patients. This table comes from immunoSEQ multiplex PCR, and its TCRdb copy is limited to in-frame clones, with some not included. Among roughly 88,000 clones listed, approximately 80% were seen once. The sequencing sample was made of blood. The receptors originated from a young man in good health.

The genes are TRBV6-1 and TRBJ1-6; maybe TRBD1 (6 bases). Trimming cost V 2 bases and J 10 bases, with 12 bases left between them. The CDR3 covers 14 residues. Germline CDR1 MNHNS, CDR2 SASEGT. This CDR3 is CASSEIQGGSPLHF. CDR3 sequence (DNA): TGTGCCAGCAGTGAAATACAGGGAGGCTCACCCCTCCACTTT.

The chain has TRBV7-9 and TRBJ1-1; maybe TRBD1 (6 bases). V dropped 2 bases and J dropped 5 bases, with 12 bases sitting between them. The length of the CDR3 is 14 residues. Germline-derived CDR1 and CDR2 are SEHNR and FQNEAQ (reference sequence). CDR3 region: CASSLSGGRTEAFF. CDR3 in DNA: TGTGCCAGCAGCTTAAGCGGGGGGCGAACTGAAGCTTTCTTT.

This sequence joins TRBV7-3 and TRBJ2-5; D might be TRBD2 (6 bases). CDR1 SGHTA and CDR2 FQGTGA come from the germline V gene. This CDR3 spans 15 amino acids. Trimming took off 4 bases at V and 2 bases at J, with 14 bases between the two ends. CDR3 DNA: TGTGCCAGCAGCTCTGGGGGGACTTCGCAAGAGACCCAGTACTTC. It codes for CASSSGGTSQETQYF.

CDR3 region: CARSPKQITNYGYTF. As DNA, the CDR3 is TGTGCCAGAAGCCCGAAACAGATAACTAACTATGGCTACACCTTC. The V call is TRBV5-3, the J call TRBJ1-2; D unresolved. TRBV5-3 is reported as an ORF; its role is uncertain. Trimming removed 4 bases from V and 0 bases from J, with 13 bases in between. The CDR3 covers 15 residues.

The rearrangement links TRBV6-5 to TRBJ2-1; no reliable D call. There are 14 residues in the CDR3. V lost 8 bases, J lost 3 bases, and 14 bases lay in between. The V gene's germline CDR1 is MNHEY and CDR2 SVGAGI. Here the CDR3 reads CASATTIGYNEQFF. The CDR3 DNA reads TGTGCCAGCGCCACTACGATTGGCTACAATGAGCAGTTCTTC.

This clone appeared a single time. This chain uses TRBV29-1 with TRBJ1-1, with D possibly matching TRBD1 (6 bases). CDR3 length equals 12 residues. Germline lookup yields CDR1 SQVTM and CDR2 ANQGSEA. Trimming took 3 bases from V and 1 from J, leaving 6 bases between them. CDR3 region: CSVDRGNTEAFF. The CDR3 DNA reads TGCAGCGTTGACAGGGGGAACACTGAAGCTTTCTTT.

CDR3 region: CASSFDRVGQPQHF. CDR3 DNA sequence: TGTGCCAGCAGTTTTGACAGGGTCGGTCAGCCCCAGCATTTT. The chain joins TRBV28 to TRBJ1-5, with 7 positions matching TRBD1. Germline V CDR1 and CDR2: MDHEN, SYDVKM. CDR3 length: 14 amino acids. Trimming cost V 3 bases and J 6 bases; bases outside gene matches: 5.

V and J are TRBV2 and TRBJ2-3; the D gene is possibly TRBD2 (7 bases). The germline V and J ends were trimmed by 6 bases and 4 bases, with 17 bases remaining between them. CDR1 and CDR2 (germline): SNHLY, FYNNEI. This CDR3 has 15 residues. CDR3 DNA: TGTGCCAGCAGGAAGGAGGGGGGGCCGGCAGATACGCAGTATTTT. Translation: CASRKEGGPADTQYF.

This chain uses TRBV5-5 with TRBJ2-7; D unresolved. From germline, CDR1 is SGHKS and CDR2 YYEKEE (reference sequence). Trimming left V 2 bases short and J 0 bases short, with 6 bases between. CDR3 size: 13 residues. CDR3 sequence reads: CASSLQSSYEQYF. In DNA form, the CDR3 reads TGTGCCAGCAGCTTACAGAGCTCCTACGAGCAGTACTTC.

V is TRBV7-8 and J is TRBJ1-1, with TRBD1 identical over 8 bases. Germline V CDR1 and CDR2: SGHVS, FQNEAQ. The CDR3 contains 13 residues. V was pared by 6 bases and J by 0 bases, with 0 bases of the junction left unmatched. CDR3 protein: CASRTGVNTEAFF. CDR3 DNA: TGTGCCAGCAGGACAGGGGTGAACACTGAAGCTTTCTTT.

This sequence joins TRBV19 and TRBJ2-2; unclear D gene. The germline V and J ends were trimmed by 5 bases and 1 base, with 8 bases remaining between them. The CDR3 is made up of 14 amino acids. Germline lookup yields CDR1 LNHDA and CDR2 SQIVND (reference sequence). CDR3 region: CASSSGLNTGELFF. Written as DNA, the CDR3 is TGTGCCAGTAGTTCCGGGCTGAACACCGGGGAGCTGTTTTTT. Drawing the rest from reference TRBV19 and TRBJ2-2, the complete variable domain is DGGITQSPKYLFRKEGQNVTLSCEQNLNHDAMYWYRQDPGQGLRLIYYSQIVNDFQKGDIAEGYSVSREKKESFPLTVTSAQKNPTAFYLCASSSGLNTGELFFGEGSRLTVL.

In DNA form, the CDR3 reads TGCAGCGCCGGGGATCCTGGCTACACCTTC. Encoded protein: CSAGDPGYTF. This sequence joins TRBV29-1 and TRBJ1-2; D is undetermined. This CDR3 has 10 residues. Germline lookup yields CDR1 SQVTM and CDR2 ANQGSEA. V was cut by 7 bases and J by 7 bases, with 10 bases left in between. The whole variable domain, filled in from reference TRBV29-1 and TRBJ1-2, reads SAVISQKPSRDICQRGTSLTIQCQVDSQVTMMFWYRQQPGQSLTLIATANQGSEATYESGFVIDKFPISRPNLTFSTLTVSNMSPEDSSIYLCSAGDPGYTFGSGTRLTVV.

This clone was recorded only once. The genes are TRBV30 and TRBJ2-2; 8 bases map to TRBD1. The ends lost 3 bases at V and 0 bases at J; junction bases unmatched: 6. Per germline, CDR1 GTSNPN and CDR2 SVGIG (reference sequence). The CDR3 runs 16 residues. The CDR3 protein is CAWRAKTGANTGELFF. The DNA for the CDR3 is TGTGCCTGGAGGGCTAAGACAGGGGCGAACACCGGGGAGCTGTTTTTT.

The CDR3 coding sequence is TGTGCCAGCAGCCGGGCCGGGGCTACAGATACGCAGTATTTT. As protein: CASSRAGATDTQYF. The chain combines TRBV5-6 with TRBJ2-3, with D perhaps assigned TRBD1 or TRBD2 (5 bases each). Germline lookup yields CDR1 SGHDT and CDR2 YYEEEE. The V and J ends lost 4 bases and 3 bases respectively, with 12 bases between them. This CDR3 spans 14 amino acids.

The CDR3: CASSLGQGKGYTF. The CDR3 region has the DNA TGTGCCAGCAGCCTTGGACAGGGGAAAGGCTACACCTTC. The gene calls are TRBV3-1 (or the pseudogene TRBV3-2) and TRBJ1-2; 9 bases line up with TRBD1. Germline V gene data show CDR1 as LGHDT and CDR2 as YNNKEL (reference sequence). The CDR3 is 13 residues long. Losses at the gene ends were 4 bases for V and 8 bases for J; bases not matched to a gene: 5.

Note on this clone: This same CDR3 is encoded by further DNA sequences in the sample. The rearrangement joins TRBV30 to TRBJ2-3, with 9 positions matching TRBD2. The CDR3 loop spans 15 amino acids. From germline, CDR1 is GTSNPN and CDR2 SVGIG (reference sequence). V gave up 0 bases and J gave up 3 bases; unmatched junction bases: 4. The CDR3 coding sequence is TGTGCCTGGAGTGTGGGCGGGGGGGAAACAGATACGCAGTATTTT. It specifies CAWSVGGGETDTQYF.

On this clone: Without the conserved terminal phenylalanine or tryptophan, this CDR3 likely stems from a read error. The J gene is TRBJ1-2, the V gene TRBV18, with 12 bases fitting TRBD1. CDR3 length: 16 amino acids. The germline V gene has CDR1 KGHSH and CDR2 LQKENI. After removal of 3 bases from V and 8 bases from J, the junction contained 10 bases not matched to a gene. Written as DNA, the CDR3 is TGTGCCAGCTCACCTCTCTCGGGACAGGGGGCGGTAGGCTACACCCTC. Translated: CASSPLSGQGAVGYTL.